This T cell receptor beta chain was identified during a study of T cells in Graves' hyperthyroidism and ophthalmopathy. This clonotype was counted ten times or more. Between the trimmed V and J ends, which lost 6 bases and 4 bases, there was a span of 16 bases. The CDR3 loop spans 15 amino acids. RNA transcripts provided the source from which TCR beta CDR3 regions were amplified. When the TCR CDR3 underwent first-round RT-PCR, the HTBI primer set was used. TCRdb re-derived calls from the multiplex PCR reads in MiXCR, one entry per CDR3 protein. The sample records about 380,000 distinct CDR3 sequences, about a fifth being singletons.

The genes are TRBV12-3 or TRBV12-4 and TRBJ2-1; D perhaps matches TRBD2 (7 bases). The clonotype comes from a man between 18 and 29 years old with Graves' ophthalmopathy. Material for sequencing was blood. The DNA for the CDR3 is TGTGCCAGCAGCAAGGGGGGGGACTTATACAATGAGCAGTTCTTC. Encoded protein: CASSKGGDLYNEQFF.